The sequence of this TCR beta chain was determined in a study of T-cell reconstitution after alpha-beta-depleted transplantation in children (dated by TCRdb to the mid-2010s). Study-level background: The study quantitatively tracked T-cell immune reconstitution after TCRalphabeta/CD19-depleted allogeneic hematopoietic cell transplantation in children using TCR repertoire profiling.

Including cysteine and phenylalanine, the CDR3 has 14 amino acids. The read is trimmed to its CDR3 DNA, 42 bases read in frame from base 1. Deletion took 5 bases off V and 5 bases off J, with a span of 13 bases between the germline ends. Based on the germline V gene, the CDR1 and CDR2 sequences are SNHLY and FYNNEI. Many counts were recorded for this clonotype. It lacks a known antigen. Per-base qualities were not stored, and no clone one base away is much larger. The library was produced with PCR. Data came from an Illumina HiSeq 2500. Molecular barcoding was employed in the preparation of TCR libraries, with unique molecular identifiers being used to normalize TCRbeta repertoire quantification. TCRdb reworked the public reads: Q25 trimming with fastp, MiXCR clone assembly, productive beta chains retained. Duplicate CDR3 protein sequences are folded into a single record with the most common DNA and genes. The sample table lists 190,000 or so distinct CDR3 sequences, more than 12% of them with a count of one. The ten largest clones add up to around 13% of the sample.

Here the chain combines TRBV2 and TRBJ2-1, with the D gene uncertain. The sample in question was PBMCs from the stem cell graft donor, obtained from the stem cell graft. This sequence originates from a human donor who donated a stem cell graft to a child with acute lymphoblastic leukemia. The DNA sequence is as follows: TGTGCCAGCAGTCCGGGCTCTGGACACAATGAGCAGTTCTTC. The encoded protein is CASSPGSGHNEQFF.